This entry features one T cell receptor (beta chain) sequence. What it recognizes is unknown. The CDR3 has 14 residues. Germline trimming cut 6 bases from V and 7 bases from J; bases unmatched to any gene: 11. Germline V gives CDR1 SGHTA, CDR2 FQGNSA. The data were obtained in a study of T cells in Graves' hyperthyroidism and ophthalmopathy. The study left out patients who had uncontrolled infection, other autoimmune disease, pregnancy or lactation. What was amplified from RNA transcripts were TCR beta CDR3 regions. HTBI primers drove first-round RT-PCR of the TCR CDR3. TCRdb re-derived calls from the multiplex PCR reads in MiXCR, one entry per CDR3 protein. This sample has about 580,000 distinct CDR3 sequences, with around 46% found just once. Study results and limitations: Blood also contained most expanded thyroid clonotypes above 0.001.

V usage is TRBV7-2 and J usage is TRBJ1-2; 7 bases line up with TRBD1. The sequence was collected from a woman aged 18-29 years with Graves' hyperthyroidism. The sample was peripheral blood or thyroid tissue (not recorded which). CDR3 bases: TGTGCCAGCAGTAAAAACAGGGGAGGAGGTGGCTACACCTTC. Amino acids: CASSKNRGGGGYTF.